The clone carrying this T cell receptor beta chain was counted only a few times. The germline V gene has CDR1 LNHNV and CDR2 YYDKDF (reference sequence). This CDR3 contains 14 residues. Trimming took off 0 bases at V and 5 bases at J, with 10 bases between the two ends. These data come from a study of blood T cell repertoires in COVID-19. Libraries were prepared by immunoSEQ multiplex PCR; TCRdb keeps only in-frame clonotypes and omits some of them. The table lists more than 80,000 clones, around 80% of them singletons. Sequences were obtained from peripheral blood. The V call is TRBV15, the J call TRBJ2-5; D ambiguous. The receptor was derived from a man aged 50 to 59 with active or convalescent COVID-19. The CDR3 DNA reads as TGTGCCACCAGCAGAGATGAGGATTCGGAGACCCAGTACTTC. Residues: CATSRDEDSETQYF. The full variable domain, completed using reference TRBV15 and TRBJ2-5, is DAMVIQNPRYQVTQFGKPVTLSCSQTLNHNVMYWYQQKSSQAPKLLFHYYDKDFNNEADTPDNFQSRRPNTSFCFLDIRSPGLGDTAMYLCATSRDEDSETQYFGPGTRLLVL.